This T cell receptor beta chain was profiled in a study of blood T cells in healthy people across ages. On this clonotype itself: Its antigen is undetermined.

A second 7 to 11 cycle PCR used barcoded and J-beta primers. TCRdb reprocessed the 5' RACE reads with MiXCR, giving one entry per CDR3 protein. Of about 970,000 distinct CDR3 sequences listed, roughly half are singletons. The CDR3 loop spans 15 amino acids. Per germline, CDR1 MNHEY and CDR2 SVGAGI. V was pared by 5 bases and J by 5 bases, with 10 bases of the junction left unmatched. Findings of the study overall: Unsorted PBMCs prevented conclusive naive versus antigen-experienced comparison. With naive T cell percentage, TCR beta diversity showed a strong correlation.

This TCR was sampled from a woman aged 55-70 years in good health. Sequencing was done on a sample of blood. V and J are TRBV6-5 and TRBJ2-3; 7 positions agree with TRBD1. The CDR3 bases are TGTGCCAGCAGTCGGACAGGAGAGCCGGGAGATACGCAGTATTTT. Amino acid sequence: CASSRTGEPGDTQYF.